Sequencing of this T cell receptor beta chain was carried out in a study of T cell repertoires in ileal Crohn's disease. The V end was cut by 2 bases, the J end by 4 bases, with 11 bases between. The V gene's germline CDR1 is SNHLY and CDR2 FYNNEI. The CDR3 length is 14 residues. The assay was immunoSEQ multiplex PCR, and TCRdb's table has in-frame clones only and misses some. Of about 14,000 clones in the sample, roughly 82% were seen once. The sequenced sample was ileal tissue. The sequence was obtained from an adult with Crohn's disease. This chain links TRBV2 with TRBJ1-1; D might be TRBD1 (5 bases). DNA of the CDR3: TGTGCCAGCAGTGAAAGGGGCGTGGTCACTGAAGCTTTCTTT. This gives the protein CASSERGVVTEAFF.